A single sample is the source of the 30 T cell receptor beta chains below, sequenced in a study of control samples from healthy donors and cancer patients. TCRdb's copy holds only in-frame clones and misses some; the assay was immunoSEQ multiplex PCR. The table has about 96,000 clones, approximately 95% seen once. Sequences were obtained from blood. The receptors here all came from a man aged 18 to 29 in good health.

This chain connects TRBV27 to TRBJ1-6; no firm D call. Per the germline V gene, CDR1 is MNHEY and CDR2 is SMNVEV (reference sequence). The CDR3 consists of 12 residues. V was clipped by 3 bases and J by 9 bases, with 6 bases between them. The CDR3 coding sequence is TGTGCCAGCAGTTTCAAGCTTTCACCCCTCCACTTT. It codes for CASSFKLSPLHF.

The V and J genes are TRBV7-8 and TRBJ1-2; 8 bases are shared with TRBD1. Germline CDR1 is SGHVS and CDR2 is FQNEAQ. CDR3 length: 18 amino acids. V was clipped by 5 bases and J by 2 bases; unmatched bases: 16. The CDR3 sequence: CASSPRRVPRQGNYGYTF. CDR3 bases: TGTGCCAGCAGCCCCCGGCGGGTCCCGCGACAGGGGAACTATGGCTACACCTTC.

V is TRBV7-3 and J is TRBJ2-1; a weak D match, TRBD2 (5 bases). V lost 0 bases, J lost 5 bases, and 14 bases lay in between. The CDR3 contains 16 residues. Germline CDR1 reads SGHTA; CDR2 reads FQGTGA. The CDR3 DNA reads TGTGCCAGCAGCTTAACGTCCCTGGGAGAAAACAATGAGCAGTTCTTC. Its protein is CASSLTSLGENNEQFF.

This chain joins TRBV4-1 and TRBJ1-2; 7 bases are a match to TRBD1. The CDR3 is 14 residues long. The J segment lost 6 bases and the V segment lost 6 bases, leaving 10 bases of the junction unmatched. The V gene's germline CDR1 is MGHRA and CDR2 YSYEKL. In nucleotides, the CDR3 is TGCGCCAGCAGTCCAGGGGGGCCCTCCGATGGCTACACCTTC. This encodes CASSPGGPSDGYTF.

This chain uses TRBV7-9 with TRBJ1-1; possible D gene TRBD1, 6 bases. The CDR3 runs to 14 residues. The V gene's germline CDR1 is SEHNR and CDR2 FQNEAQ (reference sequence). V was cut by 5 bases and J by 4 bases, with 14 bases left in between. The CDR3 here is CASSQQGIITEAFF. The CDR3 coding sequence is TGTGCCAGCAGCCAACAGGGTATCATCACTGAAGCTTTCTTT.

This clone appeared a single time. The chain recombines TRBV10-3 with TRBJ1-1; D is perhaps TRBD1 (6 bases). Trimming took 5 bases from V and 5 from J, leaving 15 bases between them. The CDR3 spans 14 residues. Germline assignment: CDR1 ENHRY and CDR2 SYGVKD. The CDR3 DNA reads TGTGCCATCAGTCGGGGACCACAGGGAACTGAAGCTTTCTTT. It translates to CAISRGPQGTEAFF.

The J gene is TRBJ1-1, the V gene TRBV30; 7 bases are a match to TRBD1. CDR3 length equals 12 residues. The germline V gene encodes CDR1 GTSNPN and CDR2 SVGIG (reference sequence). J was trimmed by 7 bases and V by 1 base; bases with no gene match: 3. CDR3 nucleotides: TGTGCCTGGAGTGCCGACAGGGATGAAGCTTTCTTT. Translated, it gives CAWSADRDEAFF.

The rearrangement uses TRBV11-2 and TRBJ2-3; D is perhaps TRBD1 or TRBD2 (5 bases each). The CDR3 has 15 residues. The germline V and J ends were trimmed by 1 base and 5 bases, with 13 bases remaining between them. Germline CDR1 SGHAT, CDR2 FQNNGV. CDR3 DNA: TGTGCCAGCAGCTTAGCGGGACCCGGGTTAGATACGCAGTATTTT. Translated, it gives CASSLAGPGLDTQYF.

The DNA of the CDR3 is TGTGCCAGCAGCACGCGACTAGCGGGAGGGCCGCGCGACAATGAGCAGTTCTTC. Residues: CASSTRLAGGPRDNEQFF. The chain links TRBV9 to TRBJ2-1; 14 bases fit TRBD2. The CDR3 sequence is 18 residues long. Trimming at V came to 4 bases and at J to 5 bases, leaving 11 bases not matched to a gene. Germline V gene data show CDR1 as SGDLS and CDR2 as YYNGEE.

This CDR3 reads CASSQAGAQTPREGYTF. The CDR3 nucleotides read TGCGCCAGCAGCCAAGCCGGGGCGCAAACCCCCCGAGAGGGCTACACCTTC. The J gene is TRBJ1-2, the V gene TRBV4-1; TRBD1 might be the D (5 bases). V was clipped by 1 base and J by 8 bases, with 23 bases between them. CDR3 length: 17 residues. Per germline, CDR1 MGHRA and CDR2 YSYEKL.

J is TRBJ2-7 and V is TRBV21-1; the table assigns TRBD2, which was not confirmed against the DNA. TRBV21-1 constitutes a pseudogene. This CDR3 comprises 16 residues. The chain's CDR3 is CASSKGRGSTGREQYF. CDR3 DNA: TGTGCCAGCAGCAAGGGGAGGGGGAGCACCGGACGCGAGCAGTACTTC.

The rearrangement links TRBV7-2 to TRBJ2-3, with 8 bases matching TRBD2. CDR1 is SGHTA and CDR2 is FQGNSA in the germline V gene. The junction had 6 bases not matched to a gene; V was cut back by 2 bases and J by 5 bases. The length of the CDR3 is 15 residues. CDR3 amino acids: CASSLKAGDVDTQYF. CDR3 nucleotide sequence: TGTGCCAGCAGCTTAAAAGCGGGAGATGTAGATACGCAGTATTTT.

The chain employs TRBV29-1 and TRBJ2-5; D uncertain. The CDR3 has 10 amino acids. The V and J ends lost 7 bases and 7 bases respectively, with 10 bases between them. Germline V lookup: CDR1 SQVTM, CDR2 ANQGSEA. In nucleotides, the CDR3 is TGCAGCGCTGATCCTGGGACCCAGTACTTC. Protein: CSADPGTQYF.

The DNA for the CDR3 is TGTGCCAGCAGCCAAGTATCCTTGACTAATGAAAAACTGTTTTTT. Protein sequence: CASSQVSLTNEKLFF. The chain is built from TRBV3-1 (or the pseudogene TRBV3-2) and TRBJ1-4; the D is unclear. The CDR3 totals 15 residues. Germline CDR1 and CDR2: LGHDT and YNNKEL (reference sequence). Between the trimmed V and J ends, which lost 1 base and 2 bases, there was a span of 8 bases.

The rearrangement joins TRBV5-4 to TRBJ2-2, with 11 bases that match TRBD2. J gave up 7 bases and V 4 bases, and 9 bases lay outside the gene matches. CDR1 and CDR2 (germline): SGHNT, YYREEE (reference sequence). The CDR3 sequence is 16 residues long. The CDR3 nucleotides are TGTGCCAGCAGCGGTACTAGCGGGAGTGGGTACGGGGAGCTGTTTTTT. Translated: CASSGTSGSGYGELFF. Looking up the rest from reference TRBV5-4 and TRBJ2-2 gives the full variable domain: ETGVTQSPTHLIKTRGQQVTLRCSSQSGHNTVSWYQQALGQGPQFIFQYYREEENGRGNFPPRFSGLQFPNYSSELNVNALELDDSALYLCASSGTSGSGYGELFFGEGSRLTVL.

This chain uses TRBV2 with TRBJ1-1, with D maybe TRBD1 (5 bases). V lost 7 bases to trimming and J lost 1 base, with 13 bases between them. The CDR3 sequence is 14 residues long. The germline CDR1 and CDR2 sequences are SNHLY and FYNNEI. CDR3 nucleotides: TGTGCCAGCAATCCAGGGAATGCGAACACTGAAGCTTTCTTT. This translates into CASNPGNANTEAFF.

CDR3 amino acids: CASSEWDGSLHYEQYF. In nucleotides, the CDR3 is TGTGCCAGCAGTGAATGGGACGGGAGTCTCCACTACGAGCAGTACTTC. This rearrangement joins TRBV25-1 to TRBJ2-7; tentative D call: TRBD2 (6 bases). CDR1 is MGHDK, CDR2 SYGVNS, per germline. Trimming pared 1 base from V and 3 bases from J, leaving 16 bases between. This CDR3 region has 16 residues.

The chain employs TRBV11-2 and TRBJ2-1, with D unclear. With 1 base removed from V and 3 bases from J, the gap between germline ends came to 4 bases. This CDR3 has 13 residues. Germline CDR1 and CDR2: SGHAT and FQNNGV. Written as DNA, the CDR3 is TGTGCCAGCAGCTTAGCGCGCTACAATGAGCAGTTCTTC. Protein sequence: CASSLARYNEQFF.

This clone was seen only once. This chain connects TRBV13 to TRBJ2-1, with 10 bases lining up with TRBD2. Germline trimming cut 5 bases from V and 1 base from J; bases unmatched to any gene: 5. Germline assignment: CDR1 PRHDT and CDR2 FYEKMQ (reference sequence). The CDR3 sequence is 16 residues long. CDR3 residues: CASSPSGRGSYNEQFF. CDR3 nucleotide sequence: TGTGCCAGCAGCCCTAGCGGGAGAGGGTCCTACAATGAGCAGTTCTTC.

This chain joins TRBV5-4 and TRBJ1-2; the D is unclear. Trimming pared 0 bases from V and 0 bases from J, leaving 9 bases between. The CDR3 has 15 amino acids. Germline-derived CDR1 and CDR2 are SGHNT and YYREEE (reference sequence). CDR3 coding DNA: TGTGCCAGCAGCTTGGATTTAACAGCTAACTATGGCTACACCTTC. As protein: CASSLDLTANYGYTF.

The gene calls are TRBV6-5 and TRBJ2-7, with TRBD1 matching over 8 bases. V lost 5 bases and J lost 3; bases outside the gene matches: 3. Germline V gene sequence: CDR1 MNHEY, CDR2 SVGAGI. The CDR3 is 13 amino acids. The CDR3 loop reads CASSHGTGYEQYF. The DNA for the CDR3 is TGTGCCAGCAGTCATGGGACAGGCTACGAGCAGTACTTC.

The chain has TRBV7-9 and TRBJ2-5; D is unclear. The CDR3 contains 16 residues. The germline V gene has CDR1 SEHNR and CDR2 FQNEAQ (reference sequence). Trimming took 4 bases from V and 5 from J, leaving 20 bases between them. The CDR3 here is CASSSLVDGVGETQYF. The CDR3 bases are TGTGCCAGCAGCTCACTCGTCGATGGGGTGGGGGAGACCCAGTACTTC. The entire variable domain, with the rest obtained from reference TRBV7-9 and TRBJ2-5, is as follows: DTGVSQNPRHKITKRGQNVTFRCDPISEHNRLYWYRQTLGQGPEFLTYFQNEAQLEKSRLLSDRFSAERPKGSFSTLEIQRTEQGDSAMYLCASSSLVDGVGETQYFGPGTRLLVL.

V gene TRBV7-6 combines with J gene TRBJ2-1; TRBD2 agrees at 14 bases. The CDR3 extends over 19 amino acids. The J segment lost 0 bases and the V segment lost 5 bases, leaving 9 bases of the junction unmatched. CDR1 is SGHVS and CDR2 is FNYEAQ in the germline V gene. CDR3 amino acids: CASSPYDGTSGSSYNEQFF. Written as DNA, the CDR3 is TGTGCCAGCAGCCCCTATGACGGGACTAGCGGGAGCTCCTACAATGAGCAGTTCTTC.

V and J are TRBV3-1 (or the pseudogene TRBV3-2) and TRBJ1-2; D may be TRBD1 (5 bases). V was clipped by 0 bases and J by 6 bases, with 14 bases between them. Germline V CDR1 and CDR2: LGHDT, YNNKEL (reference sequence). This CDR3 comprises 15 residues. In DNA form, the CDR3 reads TGTGCCAGCAGCCAAGATCTCATCAGGGTGGATGGCTACACCTTC. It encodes CASSQDLIRVDGYTF.

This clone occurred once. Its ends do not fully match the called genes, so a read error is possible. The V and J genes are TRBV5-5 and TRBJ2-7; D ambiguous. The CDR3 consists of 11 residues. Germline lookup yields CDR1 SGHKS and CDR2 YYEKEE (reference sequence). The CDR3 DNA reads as TGTGCCAGCAACCTCTCCGACGAGCAGTACTTC. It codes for CASNLSDEQYF.

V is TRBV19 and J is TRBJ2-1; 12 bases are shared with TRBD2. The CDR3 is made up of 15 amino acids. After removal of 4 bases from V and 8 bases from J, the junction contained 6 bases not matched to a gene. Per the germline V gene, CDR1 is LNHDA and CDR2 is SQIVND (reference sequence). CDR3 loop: CASSSTSGGFDEQFF. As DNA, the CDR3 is TGTGCCAGTAGTAGCACTAGCGGGGGGTTCGATGAGCAGTTCTTC. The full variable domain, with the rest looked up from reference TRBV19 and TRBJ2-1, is DGGITQSPKYLFRKEGQNVTLSCEQNLNHDAMYWYRQDPGQGLRLIYYSQIVNDFQKGDIAEGYSVSREKKESFPLTVTSAQKNPTAFYLCASSSTSGGFDEQFFGPGTRLTVL.

CDR3 residues: CSVQDMGEGYGYTF. CDR3 DNA sequence: TGCAGCGTACAGGACATGGGGGAAGGGTATGGCTACACCTTC. The rearrangement uses TRBV29-1 and TRBJ1-2; tentative D call: TRBD1 (5 bases). Germline CDR1 and CDR2: SQVTM and ANQGSEA. V was trimmed by 6 bases and J by 5 bases, leaving 19 bases between them. The CDR3 consists of 14 residues.

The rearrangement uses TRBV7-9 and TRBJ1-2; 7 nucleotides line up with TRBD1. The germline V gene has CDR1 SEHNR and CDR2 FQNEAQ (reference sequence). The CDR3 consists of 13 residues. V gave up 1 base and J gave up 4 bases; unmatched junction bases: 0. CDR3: CASSLDRGYGYTF. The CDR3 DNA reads TGTGCCAGCAGCTTAGACAGGGGCTATGGCTACACCTTC.

The CDR3 region is CASSQSYSANEKLFF. The CDR3 region has the DNA TGTGCCAGCAGCCAGAGCTACTCGGCTAATGAAAAACTGTTTTTT. V gene TRBV14 combines with J gene TRBJ1-4; D is ambiguous. The germline CDR1 and CDR2 sequences are SGHDN and FVKESK. Trimming took off 3 bases at V and 3 bases at J, with 11 bases between the two ends. CDR3 length: 15 residues.

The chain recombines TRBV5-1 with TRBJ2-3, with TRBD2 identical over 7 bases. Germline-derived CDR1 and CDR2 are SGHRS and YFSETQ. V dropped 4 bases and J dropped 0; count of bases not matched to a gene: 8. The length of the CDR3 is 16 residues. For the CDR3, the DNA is TGCGCCAGCAGCCCTGGGAGCGGGGCTAGCACAGATACGCAGTATTTT. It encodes CASSPGSGASTDTQYF. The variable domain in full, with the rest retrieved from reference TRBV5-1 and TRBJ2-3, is KAGVTQTPRYLIKTRGQQVTLSCSPISGHRSVSWYQQTPGQGLQFLFEYFSETQRNKGNFPGRFSGRQFSNSRSEMNVSTLELGDSALYLCASSPGSGASTDTQYFGPGTRLTVL.